This T cell receptor beta chain was identified in a study of blood T cell repertoires in COVID-19. V was pared by 3 bases and J by 0 bases, with 15 bases between. CDR3 length: 17 amino acids. Per germline, CDR1 MNHNS and CDR2 SASEGT. Per the study methods: Using reference gene primer amplification, nucleated cell counts were estimated. Clones were sequenced by immunoSEQ multiplex PCR, and TCRdb holds only the in-frame ones, with some missing. The V and J calls and clone size are taken from that table; D and trimming were inferred from the DNA. Altogether 200,000 to 250,000 clones are present, about 83% being singletons, with the ten largest covering 1.3%.

The J gene is TRBJ1-5, the V gene TRBV6-1, with D tentatively TRBD1 (6 bases). What was sequenced was peripheral blood. The receptor comes from a woman aged 25-40 years with COVID-19, enrolled during active disease. The CDR3 loop is CASSDQGPHYSNQPQHF. The CDR3 bases are TGTGCCAGCAGTGACCAGGGGCCACATTATAGCAATCAGCCCCAGCATTTT.